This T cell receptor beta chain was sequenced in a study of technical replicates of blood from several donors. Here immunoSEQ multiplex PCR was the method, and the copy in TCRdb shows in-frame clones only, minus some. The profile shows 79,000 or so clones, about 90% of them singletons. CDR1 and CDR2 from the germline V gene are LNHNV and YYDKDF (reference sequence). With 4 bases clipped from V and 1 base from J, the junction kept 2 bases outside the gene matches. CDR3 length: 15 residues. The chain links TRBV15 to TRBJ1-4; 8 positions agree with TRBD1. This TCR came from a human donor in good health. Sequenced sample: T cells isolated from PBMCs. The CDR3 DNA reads TGTGCCACCAGCACTGGGACAGGAACTAATGAAAAACTGTTTTTT. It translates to CATSTGTGTNEKLFF.